The rows below give T cell receptor beta chains drawn from one sample of a study of CD4 T cells in relation to SARS-CoV-2 and coronaviruses. These receptors' antigens are unknown. Profiled with immunoSEQ multiplex PCR; TCRdb holds only in-frame clones, not every one. The sample shows around 30,000 clones, 65% to 80% of them seen only once. The sequenced material came from memory CD4+ T cells from PBMCs, cultured in vitro. All receptors come from an adult with COVID-19. Each CDR3 is given with its conserved first and last residue. A D gene is named only where the DNA matches it firmly. Clone sizes are given selectively: once, few, many, or a class where the clone is expanded.

d_gene	abundance	v_gene	j_gene	CDR3aa	CDR3nt
-	-	TRBV3-1/TRBV3-2	TRBJ1-5	CASSHAAPGARSNQPQHF	TGTGCCAGCAGCCATGCCGCACCAGGGGCGAGGAGCAATCAGCCCCAGCATTTT
-	-	TRBV7-2	TRBJ1-3	CASSEGGSGNTIYF	TGTGCCAGCAGCGAGGGGGGCTCTGGAAACACCATATATTTT
TRBD1	few	TRBV5-1	TRBJ1-6	CASSLEQGARSPLHF	TGCGCCAGCAGCTTGGAACAGGGGGCTCGGTCACCCCTCCACTTT
-	-	TRBV5-1	TRBJ2-3	CASSYRTREQDTQYF	TGCGCCAGCAGCTACCGTACCCGAGAGCAAGATACGCAGTATTTT
TRBD2	-	TRBV15	TRBJ2-5	CATGASISGSSRETQYF	TGTGCCACCGGGGCTTCAATTAGCGGGAGTTCTCGAGAGACCCAGTACTTC
TRBD1	-	TRBV6-5	TRBJ2-2	CASRYGQGGAGELFF	TGTGCCAGCCGATACGGACAGGGTGGGGCCGGGGAGCTGTTTTTT
TRBD1	-	TRBV14	TRBJ1-3	CASSQGARTGKAGNTIYF	TGTGCCAGCAGCCAAGGAGCTCGGACAGGGAAGGCTGGAAACACCATATATTTT
-	-	TRBV6-5	TRBJ2-5	CASSYYKTSAETQYF	TGTGCCAGCAGTTATTATAAAACGAGCGCGGAGACCCAGTACTTC
-	-	TRBV7-2	TRBJ2-3	CASSQTTDTQYF	TGTGCCAGCAGCCAGACTACAGATACGCAGTATTTT
-	once	TRBV7-8	TRBJ2-6	CASSLEGTGANVLTF	TGTGCCAGCAGCTTAGAAGGGACTGGGGCCAACGTCCTGACTTTC
-	-	TRBV30	TRBJ1-6	CAWSGQGGSPLHF	TGTGCCTGGAGTGGCCAGGGAGGGTCACCCCTCCACTTT
TRBD2	-	TRBV3-1/TRBV3-2	TRBJ2-5	CASSHGTSGRDQYF	TGTGCCAGCAGCCACGGGACTAGCGGGAGGGACCAGTACTTC
-	-	TRBV18	TRBJ1-4	CASSPGGVEKLFF	TGTGCCAGCTCACCGGGCGGGGTTGAAAAACTGTTTTTT
-	-	TRBV12-3/TRBV12-4	TRBJ1-1	CASRGSGYTEAFF	TGTGCCAGCCGGGGAAGTGGTTACACTGAAGCTTTCTTT
-	-	TRBV7-2	TRBJ2-1	CASSLEGLASHNEQFF	TGTGCCAGCAGCTTAGAGGGGCTAGCGTCCCACAATGAGCAGTTCTTC
-	-	TRBV28	TRBJ2-3	CASSFEQLETNTQYF	TGTGCCAGCAGTTTTGAACAGCTTGAGACGAATACGCAGTATTTT
TRBD1	once	TRBV6-7	TRBJ2-1	CASSAGQGADNEQFF	TGTGCCAGCAGTGCGGGACAGGGGGCGGACAATGAGCAGTTCTTC
-	-	TRBV30	TRBJ1-1	CAWRSMGLAMNTEAFF	TGTGCCTGGAGGAGCATGGGGTTGGCCATGAACACTGAAGCTTTCTTT
-	-	TRBV5-6	TRBJ2-2	CAITTGTPTGELFF	TGTGCCATCACAACCGGGACTCCCACCGGGGAGCTGTTTTTT
-	once	TRBV28	TRBJ1-5	CASSLQGWNQPQHF	TGTGCCAGCAGTCTGCAGGGGTGGAATCAGCCCCAGCATTTT
-	-	TRBV4-1	TRBJ2-3	CASSLGSGSTDTQYF	TGCGCCAGCAGCCTGGGCAGCGGGAGCACAGATACGCAGTATTTT
-	-	TRBV18	TRBJ1-6	CASSRLEDSPLHF	TGTGCCAGCTCACGGCTGGAGGATTCACCCCTCCACTTT
TRBD1	-	TRBV4-1	TRBJ1-2	CASSQAAGQAIYGYTF	TGCGCCAGCAGCCAAGCAGCGGGACAGGCGATCTATGGCTACACCTTC
TRBD1	-	TRBV2	TRBJ1-1	CASSRRTGNTEAFF	TGTGCCAGCAGCCGCCGGACAGGGAACACTGAAGCTTTCTTT
TRBD1	-	TRBV19	TRBJ1-4	CASADRRNEKLFF	TGTGCCAGCGCGGACAGGCGTAATGAAAAACTGTTTTTT
TRBD1	-	TRBV2	TRBJ2-5	CASSLDRTYQETQYF	TGTGCCAGCAGCCTGGACAGGACGTACCAAGAGACCCAGTACTTC
-	-	TRBV6-5	TRBJ1-2	CASSVRERFNYGYTF	TGTGCCAGCAGCGTCCGAGAAAGATTTAACTATGGCTACACCTTC
-	-	TRBV4-2	TRBJ2-1	CASSQAPGPPEGSNEQFF	TGTGCCAGCAGCCAAGCCCCGGGGCCCCCGGAGGGTAGCAATGAGCAGTTCTTC
TRBD2	-	TRBV7-3	TRBJ2-4	CASSLTAGRDIQYF	TGTGCCAGCAGCTTAACTGCAGGGAGGGACATTCAGTACTTC